This T cell receptor beta chain originates from a study of cytomegalovirus exposure and HLA in healthy donors. Background on the study: The 120 or so validation repertoires, a later analysis reported, used the same platform as the 666 first-cohort repertoires.

Trimming removed 0 bases from V and 2 bases from J, with 8 bases in between. The CDR3 length is 15 residues. Germline assignment: CDR1 MNHEY and CDR2 SMNVEV (reference sequence). As to this clone: Its antigen is as yet unknown.

Study results and caveats: A few of the chains that were CMV-associated were confirmed in vitro to be specific for CMV antigens.

Only in-frame clones appear in the TCRdb table, and some are missing; sequencing was by immunoSEQ multiplex PCR. The data hold more than 150,000 clones, with approximately 84% observed a single time. This clonotype was obtained from a woman younger than 35 in good health and CMV-seropositive. J is TRBJ1-5 and V is TRBV27, with a possible D match to TRBD1 (5 bases). The sequenced sample was PBMCs. CDR3 sequence: CASSLSIGGNQPQHF. CDR3 coding DNA: TGTGCCAGCAGTTTATCGATAGGGGGCAATCAGCCCCAGCATTTT.